Each of the 31 T cell receptor beta chains below was sequenced from the same sample in a study of T cells after yellow fever vaccination. TCRdb ran MiXCR on the 5' RACE reads and lists one entry per CDR3 protein. The table lists roughly 120,000 distinct CDR3 sequences, approximately 7% of them singletons. Here the sequenced sample was CD4+ T cells sorted from PBMCs, taken approximately 11 days after the first yellow fever vaccination. These receptors all stem from a man between 18 and 29 years old who received the YFV17D yellow fever vaccine.

In its sample, this clonotype was seen many times. The rearrangement joins TRBV5-1 to TRBJ1-5; D not certain. V was pared by 0 bases and J by 1 base, with 5 bases between. The CDR3 contains 14 residues. CDR1 and CDR2 from the germline V gene are SGHRS and YFSETQ. CDR3 amino acids: CASSLGPSNQPQHF. The CDR3 coding sequence is TGCGCCAGCAGCTTGGGACCGAGCAATCAGCCCCAGCATTTT.

In this sample, this clonotype turned up a few times. The V gene is TRBV5-1, the J gene TRBJ2-3; D uncertain. The CDR3 is 14 amino acids. V was shortened by 1 base and J by 2 bases, with 8 bases between the two germline ends. Germline CDR1 and CDR2: SGHRS and YFSETQ. The CDR3 nucleotides read TGCGCCAGCAGCTTGAGGGCAGTCACAGATACGCAGTATTTT. Residues: CASSLRAVTDTQYF.

This clonotype was counted ten times or more. The CDR3 is CSVTHSSTDTQYF. DNA for the CDR3: TGCAGCGTTACTCATTCAAGCACAGATACGCAGTATTTT. V is TRBV29-1 and J is TRBJ2-3; D remains ambiguous. The CDR3 spans 13 residues. Trimming removed 5 bases at V and 0 bases at J, with 9 bases between. CDR1 is SQVTM, CDR2 ANQGSEA, per germline.

This clonotype was recorded many times. The chain couples TRBV18 to TRBJ2-5; D assignment may be TRBD1 or TRBD2 (5 bases each). There are 13 residues in the CDR3. The germline V gene has CDR1 KGHSH and CDR2 LQKENI. V was trimmed by 6 bases and J by 1 base, leaving 9 bases between them. In DNA form, the CDR3 reads TGTGCCAGCTCCCGGGGCAGCCAAGAGACCCAGTACTTC. It translates to CASSRGSQETQYF.

A few counts support this clonotype. The V and J genes are TRBV5-4 and TRBJ2-3; D gene uncertain. CDR3 length: 15 amino acids. Between the trimmed V and J ends, which lost 4 bases and 0 bases, there was a span of 12 bases. Germline lookup yields CDR1 SGHNT and CDR2 YYREEE (reference sequence). DNA of the CDR3: TGTGCCAGCAGCGTGACACTTTCTAGCACAGATACGCAGTATTTT. This encodes CASSVTLSSTDTQYF.

This clonotype was observed many times. This chain joins TRBV7-2 and TRBJ1-1, with 8 bases identical to TRBD1. The CDR3 extends over 16 amino acids. The V gene end was trimmed by 2 bases and the J gene end by 3 bases; junction bases not matched to a gene: 8. Germline CDR1 reads SGHTA; CDR2 reads FQGNSA. CDR3 bases: TGTGCCAGCAGCTTACGGGCAGGGGGCTTGGACACTGAAGCTTTCTTT. Protein product: CASSLRAGGLDTEAFF.

The table lists this clonotype with many counts. The chain couples TRBV7-2 to TRBJ2-2; 7 bases fit TRBD1. The ends lost 6 bases at V and 2 bases at J; junction bases unmatched: 6. The V gene's germline CDR1 is SGHTA and CDR2 FQGNSA. The CDR3 consists of 15 residues. CDR3 protein: CASSLDRANTGELFF. Written as DNA, the CDR3 is TGTGCCAGCAGTCTTGACAGGGCCAACACCGGGGAGCTGTTTTTT.

V gene TRBV12-3 or TRBV12-4 combines with J gene TRBJ2-1; 7 bases match TRBD1. The CDR3 covers 15 residues. J gave up 8 bases and V 5 bases, and 12 bases lay outside the gene matches. CDR3 sequence reads: CASSPQGGDVHEQFF. As DNA, the CDR3 is TGTGCCAGCAGTCCCCAAGGGGGCGACGTCCATGAGCAGTTCTTC.

This clonotype came up a few times. V and J are TRBV29-1 and TRBJ2-2; TRBD1 agrees at 9 bases. This CDR3 region has 14 residues. Germline V lookup: CDR1 SQVTM, CDR2 ANQGSEA. The junction had 6 bases not matched to a gene; V was cut back by 4 bases and J by 6 bases. CDR3 region: CSVGGTGRSGELFF. The CDR3 nucleotides are TGCAGCGTTGGGGGGACAGGGCGGTCCGGGGAGCTGTTTTTT.

The sample holds many counts of this clonotype. The junction departs from the called germline gene at one end, perhaps through a read error. The genes are TRBV24-1 and TRBJ2-5, with D unclear. The CDR3 totals 13 residues. Germline V gives CDR1 KGHDR, CDR2 SFDVKD. The CDR3 here is CATSDPSEEAQYF. CDR3 DNA sequence: TGTGCCACCAGTGATCCCTCGGAAGAGGCCCAGTACTTC.

Ten or more counts support this clonotype. The V and J genes are TRBV7-2 and TRBJ2-3; TRBD2 might be the D (6 bases). CDR1 and CDR2 (germline): SGHTA, FQGNSA. The CDR3 contains 12 residues. V lost 5 bases and J lost 8, with 11 bases in between. CDR3 sequence reads: CASSNWTTTQYF. The CDR3 DNA reads as TGTGCCAGCAGCAACTGGACTACTACGCAGTATTTT.

This chain uses TRBV12-3 or TRBV12-4 with TRBJ2-3, with 7 bases that match TRBD1. The V gene end was trimmed by 10 bases and the J gene end by 6 bases; junction bases not matched to a gene: 4. This CDR3 has 11 amino acids. The CDR3 region has the DNA TGTGCCAACGGCAGGGGGGATACGCAGTATTTT. It specifies CANGRGDTQYF.

This clonotype was picked up many times. The genes are TRBV20-1 and TRBJ1-2; D gene ambiguous. The CDR3 consists of 13 residues. Trimming left V 6 bases short and J 2 bases short, with 13 bases between. Per the germline V gene, CDR1 is DFQATT and CDR2 is SNEGSKA (reference sequence). In DNA, the CDR3 is TGCAGTGCCGTGCCAGAAATAAACTATGGCTACACCTTC. Translating gives CSAVPEINYGYTF.

This clonotype was counted at least ten times. The rearrangement joins TRBV9 to TRBJ2-3, with D unresolved. In germline, CDR1 is SGDLS, CDR2 YYNGEE. Deletions cut 2 bases from V and 4 bases from J, with 8 bases between. The CDR3 loop spans 13 amino acids. This chain's CDR3 is CASSVHPADTQYF. The CDR3 DNA sequence: TGTGCCAGCAGCGTCCACCCCGCAGATACGCAGTATTTT. The full variable domain, its missing parts supplied by reference TRBV9 and TRBJ2-3, is DSGVTQTPKHLITATGQRVTLRCSPRSGDLSVYWYQQSLDQGLQFLIQYYNGEERAKGNILERFSAQQFPDLHSELNLSSLELGDSALYFCASSVHPADTQYFGPGTRLTVL.

The rearrangement uses TRBV9 and TRBJ2-5; TRBD2 is a possible D gene (5 bases). This CDR3 is 15 amino acids long. Trimming took 4 bases from V and 0 from J, leaving 13 bases between them. Germline-derived CDR1 and CDR2 are SGDLS and YYNGEE. Here the CDR3 reads CASSLDSGYQETQYF. As DNA, the CDR3 is TGTGCCAGCAGCCTGGATTCGGGGTACCAAGAGACCCAGTACTTC.

This chain connects TRBV19 to TRBJ1-1, with a weak D call TRBD1 (5 bases). CDR3 length: 18 amino acids. The ends were cut back, 2 bases at V and 0 bases at J, with 19 bases in the middle. Germline values: CDR1 LNHDA, CDR2 SQIVND (reference sequence). CDR3 residues: CASSIFAGRRSVNTEAFF. CDR3 DNA: TGTGCCAGTAGTATATTCGCGGGACGACGGTCGGTGAACACTGAAGCTTTCTTT.

This clonotype was counted many times. This chain links TRBV15 with TRBJ2-7; TRBD1 agrees at 8 bases. Germline CDR1 and CDR2: LNHNV and YYDKDF (reference sequence). V lost 0 bases and J lost 2; bases outside the gene matches: 9. The CDR3 has 17 residues. Here the CDR3 DNA reads TGTGCCACCAGCAGAGAATTTGGGACAGGCATGGCCTACGAGCAGTACTTC. Translated, it gives CATSREFGTGMAYEQYF.

This clonotype has at least ten counts. This rearrangement joins TRBV6-5 to TRBJ1-6; D gene ambiguous. With 1 base removed from V and 1 base from J, the gap between germline ends came to 8 bases. Germline CDR1 is MNHEY and CDR2 is SVGAGI. The CDR3 has 16 amino acids. The CDR3 nucleotides read TGTGCCAGCAGTTACTTTTTCCGTTCCTATAATTCACCCCTCCACTTT. Translating it yields CASSYFFRSYNSPLHF.

This clonotype occurred many times. The rearrangement uses TRBV5-5 and TRBJ2-7, with 7 positions matching TRBD1. The CDR3 loop spans 14 amino acids. V lost 2 bases and J lost 1; bases outside the gene matches: 3. From germline, CDR1 is SGHKS and CDR2 YYEKEE (reference sequence). CDR3 nucleotide sequence: TGTGCCAGCAGCTTCGGACAGGATTCCTACGAGCAGTACGTC. This encodes CASSFGQDSYEQYV.

The sample holds a few counts of this clonotype. V is TRBV29-1 and J is TRBJ2-5; a weak D match, TRBD1 (6 bases). Trimming shortened V by 5 bases and J by 5 bases, and 15 bases separated the two germline ends. This CDR3 has 13 amino acids. The germline gives CDR1 SQVTM, CDR2 ANQGSEA. The CDR3: CSVLPGAEETQYF. CDR3 coding DNA: TGCAGCGTTTTGCCAGGGGCGGAGGAGACCCAGTACTTC.

This clonotype was seen at least ten times. The V gene is TRBV5-1, the J gene TRBJ2-3; D remains unclear. The CDR3 extends over 15 amino acids. Germline lookup yields CDR1 SGHRS and CDR2 YFSETQ. Trimming shortened V by 7 bases and J by 0 bases, and 15 bases separated the two germline ends. The CDR3 region has the DNA TGCGCCAGCGCCCCTGACGGACCTAGCACAGATACGCAGTATTTT. This codes for CASAPDGPSTDTQYF.

On this clonotype: A much larger clone differs by one base, so this may be a read error. The V call is TRBV20-1, the J call TRBJ2-3; 9 bases align to TRBD2. The CDR3 covers 13 residues. After removal of 8 bases from V and 8 bases from J, the junction contained 11 bases not matched to a gene. CDR1 is DFQATT, CDR2 SNEGSKA, per germline (reference sequence). CDR3 in DNA: TGCAGTTCCGCCCCAGCGGGGGGAGGTACGCAGTATTTT. This sequence encodes CSSAPAGGGTQYF.

The CDR3 loop is CSVDQDRADTQYF. As DNA, the CDR3 is TGCAGCGTTGACCAGGACAGGGCAGATACGCAGTATTTT. This sequence joins TRBV29-1 and TRBJ2-3; 8 positions agree with TRBD1. J was trimmed by 4 bases and V by 3 bases; bases with no gene match: 3. Germline CDR1 and CDR2: SQVTM and ANQGSEA. CDR3 length: 13 amino acids.

At least ten counts were recorded for this clonotype. This chain links TRBV12-3 or TRBV12-4 with TRBJ1-5; unclear D gene. With 6 bases removed from V and 4 bases from J, the gap between germline ends came to 7 bases. There are 12 residues in the CDR3. The CDR3, as DNA: TGTGCCAGCAGGGAGGGAAATCAGCCCCAGCATTTT. Translating it yields CASREGNQPQHF.

This clonotype turned up a few times. In DNA, the CDR3 is TGTGCCAGCAGGGGGCGGTGGGCTAGCACAGATACGCAGTATTTT. Protein product: CASRGRWASTDTQYF. The chain carries TRBV5-4 and TRBJ2-3, with D possibly TRBD1 on 5 matching bases. Germline values: CDR1 SGHNT, CDR2 YYREEE (reference sequence). The CDR3 contains 15 residues. Trimming shortened V by 5 bases and J by 0 bases, and 13 bases separated the two germline ends.

This clonotype was counted many times. This chain uses TRBV5-1 with TRBJ2-3; a possible D gene is TRBD1 (5 bases). CDR1 and CDR2 from the germline V gene are SGHRS and YFSETQ. Deletions cut 7 bases from V and 3 bases from J, with 18 bases between. The CDR3 is 15 amino acids. CDR3 amino acids: CASSVGQGSTDTQYF. Written as DNA, the CDR3 is TGCGCCAGCTCGGTCGGGCAGGGATCAACAGATACGCAGTATTTT.

This clonotype is labeled as large. The junction shows a germline mismatch at one end, possibly a read error. The chain joins TRBV12-3 or TRBV12-4 to TRBJ2-5; D is undetermined. CDR3 length: 11 residues. The CDR3 is CASSLGETQYF. CDR3 in DNA: TGTGCCAGCAGCTTAGGGGAGACCCAGTACTTC.

This clonotype was counted many times. The CDR3 nucleotides are TGTGCCAGCTCACCACCCACAGTCCATGAGCAGTTCTTC. This sequence encodes CASSPPTVHEQFF. The gene calls are TRBV18 and TRBJ2-1, with no clear D. The CDR3 contains 13 residues. Deletions cut 0 bases from V and 8 bases from J, with 8 bases between. Germline-derived CDR1 and CDR2 are KGHSH and LQKENI.

The table lists this clonotype with many counts. This chain connects TRBV2 to TRBJ2-5; 15 nucleotides align to TRBD2. The CDR3 consists of 14 residues. The trim removed 8 bases at V and 10 bases at J, leaving 8 bases unmatched. Germline V gene data show CDR1 as SNHLY and CDR2 as FYNNEI. The CDR3 is CASGAGTSGGNQYF. CDR3 coding DNA: TGTGCCAGCGGGGCCGGGACTAGCGGGGGGAACCAGTACTTC.

This clonotype appeared many times. V usage is TRBV6-1 and J usage is TRBJ1-5, with a possible D match to TRBD1 (6 bases). The V gene's germline CDR1 is MNHNS and CDR2 SASEGT. There are 14 residues in the CDR3. Trimming took 6 bases from V and 3 from J, leaving 12 bases between them. For the CDR3, the DNA is TGTGCCAGCAGACCCGGACAGCACAATCAGCCCCAGCATTTT. Its protein product is CASRPGQHNQPQHF.

This clonotype was recorded many times. The rearrangement joins TRBV7-2 to TRBJ1-2, with TRBD1 matching over 7 bases. This CDR3 is 13 amino acids long. CDR1 and CDR2 from the germline V gene are SGHTA and FQGNSA. V shed 5 bases, J shed 7 bases, and the junction held 7 bases outside the gene matches. DNA of the CDR3: TGTGCCAGCAGCCCCACAGGGGAAGGTGGCTACACCTTC. Protein product: CASSPTGEGGYTF.